This entry lists 29 T cell receptor beta chains sequenced from one sample in a study of naive CD8 T cells in extremely preterm neonates. Sequencing was performed with immunoSEQ multiplex PCR; in TCRdb, only in-frame clones are kept and a portion is missing. The sample records 8,000 or so clones, almost 98% being singletons. Cord blood came from elective full-term cesareans at about 35-41 weeks without labor or membrane rupture. Specimen: naive CD8+ T cells from cord blood. The receptors stem from a newborn in good health.

This clone has a single count. The chain uses TRBV9 and TRBJ2-3; TRBD2 is a possible D gene (7 bases). The CDR3 is 17 residues long. Germline V gene sequence: CDR1 SGDLS, CDR2 YYNGEE. Trimming took 0 bases from V and 1 from J, leaving 15 bases between them. CDR3 amino acids: CASSVEGGGRGTDTQYF. The CDR3 bases are TGTGCCAGCAGCGTAGAGGGGGGGGGCCGCGGCACAGATACGCAGTATTTT.

This chain joins TRBV11-1 and TRBJ2-2; 9 bases line up with TRBD1. The V and J ends lost 2 bases and 6 bases, in that order; junction bases with no gene match: 7. Germline CDR1 SGHAT, CDR2 FQDESV (reference sequence). The CDR3 runs 16 residues. The CDR3 sequence: CASSLTLGQGAGELFF. Here the CDR3 DNA reads TGTGCCAGCAGCTTAACGCTGGGACAGGGCGCCGGGGAGCTGTTTTTT.

The gene calls are TRBV2 and TRBJ1-6; the D is unclear. The CDR3 has 13 residues. Germline lookup yields CDR1 SNHLY and CDR2 FYNNEI. V lost 2 bases to trimming and J lost 5 bases, with 4 bases between them. DNA of the CDR3: TGTGCCAGCAGTGAACAAAATAATTCACCCCTCCACTTT. As protein: CASSEQNNSPLHF.

Of note for this clone: The identical CDR3 is also encoded by other nucleotide sequences in the sample. The chain couples TRBV27 to TRBJ1-4, with 9 bases aligning to TRBD1. The CDR3 contains 14 residues. In germline, CDR1 is MNHEY, CDR2 SMNVEV (reference sequence). Unmatched junction bases numbered 1, after V lost 3 bases and J lost 5 bases. CDR3 sequence (DNA): TGTGCCAGCAGTTTCACAGGGGGCAATGAAAAACTGTTTTTT. This codes for CASSFTGGNEKLFF.

The chain has TRBV27 and TRBJ1-4; D possibly corresponds to TRBD1 (6 bases). V was shortened by 6 bases and J by 6 bases, with 17 bases between the two germline ends. The CDR3 has 15 amino acids. Looked up from germline, CDR1 is MNHEY and CDR2 is SMNVEV (reference sequence). CDR3: CASSPRQAADEKLFF. DNA for the CDR3: TGTGCCAGCAGCCCTCGACAGGCCGCGGATGAAAAACTGTTTTTT.

This chain joins TRBV7-9 and TRBJ2-1; 7 nucleotides agree with TRBD1. V lost 5 bases to trimming and J lost 6 bases; unmatched junction nucleotides: 4. CDR3 length equals 13 residues. Germline loops: CDR1 SEHNR, CDR2 FQNEAQ (reference sequence). CDR3 DNA: TGTGCCAGCAGCACCCACAGGGGCAATGAGCAGTTCTTC. Amino acid sequence: CASSTHRGNEQFF.

The chain is built from TRBV9 and TRBJ1-3; 7 bases match TRBD1. CDR3 size: 14 residues. The germline V gene encodes CDR1 SGDLS and CDR2 YYNGEE. V lost 2 bases and J lost 2; bases outside the gene matches: 1. CDR3 DNA sequence: TGTGCCAGCAGCGTGACAGGGACTGGAAACACCATATATTTT. Encoded protein: CASSVTGTGNTIYF.

This chain connects TRBV10-1 to TRBJ2-3; 10 bases agree with TRBD2. The V gene end was trimmed by 2 bases and the J gene end by 1 base; junction bases not matched to a gene: 0. This CDR3 spans 15 amino acids. CDR1 WNHNN and CDR2 SYGVQD come from the germline V gene (reference sequence). Here the CDR3 DNA reads TGCGCCAGCAGTGAGGGACTAGCGGGCACAGATACGCAGTATTTT. Amino acid sequence: CASSEGLAGTDTQYF.

CDR3 nucleotide sequence: TGTGCCAGCAGCCCCCTGGACAAAACCTACGAGCAGTACTTC. Translation: CASSPLDKTYEQYF. The chain carries TRBV9 and TRBJ2-7; tentatively, D is TRBD1 (5 bases). This CDR3 region has 14 residues. The germline V gene has CDR1 SGDLS and CDR2 YYNGEE. Trimming left V 4 bases short and J 2 bases short, with 13 bases between.

V usage is TRBV10-2 and J usage is TRBJ2-3; the D is unclear. The germline gives CDR1 WSHSY, CDR2 SAAADI. V was pared by 5 bases and J by 5 bases, with 11 bases between. The CDR3 totals 13 residues. CDR3: CASSLTSGDTQYF. The CDR3 nucleotides are TGCGCCAGCAGTCTTACCTCGGGAGATACGCAGTATTTT.

This chain uses TRBV2 with TRBJ1-2; TRBD1 agrees at 7 bases. J was trimmed by 2 bases and V by 3 bases; bases with no gene match: 6. This CDR3 has 15 residues. Germline loops: CDR1 SNHLY, CDR2 FYNNEI. CDR3 nucleotides: TGTGCCAGCAGTGACCCCGGGACAGAGAACTATGGCTACACCTTC. Translating it yields CASSDPGTENYGYTF.

Only one count was recorded for this clone. The chain carries TRBV7-6 and TRBJ2-1; 9 bases are shared with TRBD2. The CDR3 loop spans 15 amino acids. Germline assignment: CDR1 SGHVS and CDR2 FNYEAQ. Trimming at V came to 4 bases and at J to 2 bases, leaving 3 bases not matched to a gene. In DNA, the CDR3 is TGTGCCAGCAGCTCCATAGCGGGAGCCTACAATGAGCAGTTCTTC. Amino acid sequence: CASSSIAGAYNEQFF.

The chain is built from TRBV25-1 and TRBJ1-6; weak D call: TRBD1 (5 bases). Germline-derived CDR1 and CDR2 are MGHDK and SYGVNS. V was pared by 2 bases and J by 8 bases, with 16 bases between. This CDR3 spans 16 amino acids. Here the CDR3 reads CASSEKGLWGYSPLHF. The DNA for the CDR3 is TGTGCCAGCAGTGAAAAGGGGCTGTGGGGTTATTCACCCCTCCACTTT.

This chain uses TRBV4-1 with TRBJ2-1; TRBD1 agrees at 8 bases. The trim removed 1 base at V and 7 bases at J, leaving 6 bases unmatched. The CDR3 has 15 amino acids. Looked up from germline, CDR1 is MGHRA and CDR2 is YSYEKL. The CDR3 sequence is CASSQGQGARNEQFF. CDR3 nucleotides: TGCGCCAGCAGCCAAGGGCAGGGGGCGAGGAATGAGCAGTTCTTC.

The J gene is TRBJ1-2, the V gene TRBV16, with TRBD1 matching 8 bases. CDR3 length: 16 amino acids. Germline V lookup: CDR1 KGHSY, CDR2 FQNENV. V shed 0 bases and J 0 bases; nucleotides not matched to a gene: 3. CDR3 sequence: CASSQSATGANYGYTF. Here the CDR3 DNA reads TGTGCCAGCAGCCAATCCGCGACAGGGGCTAACTATGGCTACACCTTC.

The chain uses TRBV7-9 and TRBJ2-5; 8 nucleotides match TRBD2. V trimming: 1 base; J trimming: 5 bases; junction bases outside the gene matches: 3. The CDR3 loop spans 14 amino acids. Germline assignment: CDR1 SEHNR and CDR2 FQNEAQ (reference sequence). CDR3 sequence: CASSLVSSGETQYF. Here the CDR3 DNA reads TGTGCCAGCAGCTTAGTGTCTAGCGGGGAGACCCAGTACTTC. Filled out from reference TRBV7-9 and TRBJ2-5, the complete variable domain reads DTGVSQNPRHKITKRGQNVTFRCDPISEHNRLYWYRQTLGQGPEFLTYFQNEAQLEKSRLLSDRFSAERPKGSFSTLEIQRTEQGDSAMYLCASSLVSSGETQYFGPGTRLLVL.

The J gene is TRBJ1-2, the V gene TRBV10-2, with a tentative D call TRBD1 (6 bases). CDR1 is WSHSY, CDR2 SAAADI, per germline. Trimming left V 6 bases short and J 1 base short, with 9 bases between. The CDR3 sequence is 13 residues long. The CDR3 sequence: CASSPQGNYGYTF. For the CDR3, the DNA is TGCGCCAGCAGCCCACAGGGTAACTATGGCTACACCTTC.

The chain combines TRBV6-5 with TRBJ1-1; 10 nucleotides align to TRBD1. Germline trimming cut 11 bases from V and 9 bases from J; bases unmatched to any gene: 15. The CDR3 is 14 residues long. Germline V lookup: CDR1 MNHEY, CDR2 SVGAGI. The CDR3 reads CAVYDVGQGVKAFF. In nucleotides, the CDR3 is TGTGCCGTGTACGATGTCGGACAGGGGGTCAAAGCTTTCTTT.

The chain has TRBV11-2 and TRBJ2-3; 13 bases are shared with TRBD2. The CDR3 spans 14 residues. V shed 5 bases and J 9 bases; nucleotides not matched to a gene: 5. Germline loops: CDR1 SGHAT, CDR2 FQNNGV. CDR3 protein: CASSPRTSGGTQYF. The CDR3 DNA sequence: TGTGCCAGCAGCCCACGGACTAGCGGGGGAACGCAGTATTTT.

The chain joins TRBV7-2 to TRBJ2-1; 10 bases fit TRBD2. The V gene end was trimmed by 5 bases and the J gene end by 4 bases; junction bases not matched to a gene: 5. This CDR3 has 15 residues. Germline CDR1 is SGHTA and CDR2 is FQGNSA. Here the CDR3 DNA reads TGTGCCAGCAGCCCAGGGACTAGCGATTACAATGAGCAGTTCTTC. Amino acids: CASSPGTSDYNEQFF.

This rearrangement joins TRBV4-2 to TRBJ2-7, with D maybe TRBD2 (7 bases). This CDR3 region has 15 residues. From germline, CDR1 is LGHNA and CDR2 YNFKEQ. With 5 bases removed from V and 0 bases from J, the gap between germline ends came to 14 bases. The CDR3 here is CASSDGGASSYEQYF. The CDR3 DNA reads as TGTGCCAGCAGCGATGGGGGGGCGAGCTCCTACGAGCAGTACTTC.

The rearrangement links TRBV9 to TRBJ1-1; TRBD1 aligns across 9 bases. The length of the CDR3 is 15 residues. Germline V gene data show CDR1 as SGDLS and CDR2 as YYNGEE. With V trimmed by 4 bases and J by 5 bases, 9 bases remained unmatched. In DNA form, the CDR3 reads TGTGCCAGCAGCCCCCCTGGGACAGGGAGGACTGAAGCTTTCTTT. It specifies CASSPPGTGRTEAFF.

The sample holds one count of this clone. This chain connects TRBV6-6 to TRBJ1-2; weak D call: TRBD1 (6 bases). This CDR3 is built from 12 residues. CDR1 is MNHNY and CDR2 is SVGAGI in the germline V gene (reference sequence). Trimming removed 11 bases from V and 5 bases from J, with 15 bases in between. The CDR3 region has the DNA TGTGCCGGCTGGGACACGCATTATGGCTACACCTTC. Amino acid sequence: CAGWDTHYGYTF.

This chain joins TRBV30 and TRBJ2-3, with 10 bases lining up with TRBD1. V dropped 2 bases and J dropped 2; count of bases not matched to a gene: 7. CDR3 size: 16 residues. Germline values: CDR1 GTSNPN, CDR2 SVGIG (reference sequence). CDR3: CAWSPGTGDNTDTQYF. For the CDR3, the DNA is TGTGCCTGGAGTCCCGGGACAGGGGATAACACAGATACGCAGTATTTT.

This clone was detected once. The V gene is TRBV19, the J gene TRBJ2-3, with D possibly matching TRBD2 (6 bases). The CDR3 runs to 15 residues. Germline CDR1 LNHDA, CDR2 SQIVND (reference sequence). The V end lost 0 bases, the J end lost 6 bases, and 13 bases lay between the germline ends. The DNA for the CDR3 is TGTGCCAGTAGTATAGAAAGCGGGTTGGACGATACGCAGTATTTT. Amino acid sequence: CASSIESGLDDTQYF.

V gene TRBV6-5 combines with J gene TRBJ1-1, with D possibly matching TRBD1 (5 bases). CDR3 length: 15 amino acids. With 0 bases removed from V and 1 base from J, the gap between germline ends came to 9 bases. Germline lookup yields CDR1 MNHEY and CDR2 SVGAGI. CDR3 amino acids: CASSYSMGGNTEAFF. The CDR3 region has the DNA TGTGCCAGCAGTTACTCGATGGGGGGGAACACTGAAGCTTTCTTT.

The chain joins TRBV19 to TRBJ1-2; D unresolved. V was clipped by 5 bases and J by 2 bases, with 15 bases between them. This CDR3 has 15 residues. Germline loops: CDR1 LNHDA, CDR2 SQIVND (reference sequence). The CDR3 region has the DNA TGTGCCAGTAGTCCGTTATTTCGGGTAAACTATGGCTACACCTTC. Protein product: CASSPLFRVNYGYTF.

The V gene is TRBV7-2, the J gene TRBJ2-1, with 10 bases that match TRBD2. The V segment lost 5 bases and the J segment 7 bases; nucleotides outside the gene matches: 8. CDR1 is SGHTA and CDR2 is FQGNSA in the germline V gene. The CDR3 is 15 amino acids. In DNA form, the CDR3 reads TGTGCCAGCAGCGTGAGCGGGGGGGCCTTGAATGAGCAGTTCTTC. It translates to CASSVSGGALNEQFF.

This clone was observed once. The gene calls are TRBV13 and TRBJ2-1; D is possibly TRBD2 (6 bases). Looked up from germline, CDR1 is PRHDT and CDR2 is FYEKMQ (reference sequence). The ends were cut back, 0 bases at V and 0 bases at J, with 6 bases in the middle. This CDR3 is 15 amino acids long. CDR3 amino acids: CASSLGTSSYNEQFF. The CDR3 DNA sequence: TGTGCCAGCAGCTTAGGGACTAGCTCCTACAATGAGCAGTTCTTC.